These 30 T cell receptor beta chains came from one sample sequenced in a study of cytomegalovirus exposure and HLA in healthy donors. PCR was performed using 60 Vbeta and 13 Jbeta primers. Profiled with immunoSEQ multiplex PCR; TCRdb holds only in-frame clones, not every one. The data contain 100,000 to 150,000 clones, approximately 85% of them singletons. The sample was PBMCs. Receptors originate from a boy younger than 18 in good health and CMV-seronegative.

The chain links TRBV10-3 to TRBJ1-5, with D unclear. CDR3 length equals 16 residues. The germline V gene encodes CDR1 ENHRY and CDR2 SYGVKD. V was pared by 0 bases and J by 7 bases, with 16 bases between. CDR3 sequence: CAISESLLTEGQPQHF. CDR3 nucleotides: TGTGCCATCAGTGAGTCACTTCTTACTGAGGGCCAGCCCCAGCATTTT.

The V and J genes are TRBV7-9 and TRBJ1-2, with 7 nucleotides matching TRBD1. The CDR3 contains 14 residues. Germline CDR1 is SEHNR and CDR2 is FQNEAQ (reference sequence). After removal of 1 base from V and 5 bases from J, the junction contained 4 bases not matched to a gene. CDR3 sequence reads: CASSLGTGVYGYTF. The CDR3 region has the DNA TGTGCCAGCAGCTTAGGAACAGGGGTATATGGCTACACCTTC. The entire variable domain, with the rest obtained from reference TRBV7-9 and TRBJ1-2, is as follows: DTGVSQNPRHKITKRGQNVTFRCDPISEHNRLYWYRQTLGQGPEFLTYFQNEAQLEKSRLLSDRFSAERPKGSFSTLEIQRTEQGDSAMYLCASSLGTGVYGYTFGSGTRLTVV.

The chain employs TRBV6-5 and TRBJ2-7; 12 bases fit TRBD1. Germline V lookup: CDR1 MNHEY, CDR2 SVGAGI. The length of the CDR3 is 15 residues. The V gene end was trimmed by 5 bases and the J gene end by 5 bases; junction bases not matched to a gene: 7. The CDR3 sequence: CASSPRDRGLDEQYF. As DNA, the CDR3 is TGTGCCAGCAGTCCACGGGACAGGGGGCTTGACGAGCAGTACTTC.

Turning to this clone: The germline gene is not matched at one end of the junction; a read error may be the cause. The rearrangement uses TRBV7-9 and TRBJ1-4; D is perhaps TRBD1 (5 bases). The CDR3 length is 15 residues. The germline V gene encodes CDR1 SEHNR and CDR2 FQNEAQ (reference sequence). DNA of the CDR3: TGTTCCAGCAGCTTTCAGGGACTGAGTAATGAAAAACTGTTTTTT. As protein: CSSSFQGLSNEKLFF.

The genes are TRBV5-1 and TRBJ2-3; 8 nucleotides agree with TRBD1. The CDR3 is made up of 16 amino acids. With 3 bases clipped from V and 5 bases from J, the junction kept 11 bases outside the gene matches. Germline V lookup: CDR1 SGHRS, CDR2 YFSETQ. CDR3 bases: TGCGCCAGCAGCTCATGGGGACAGGATGGAATAGATACGCAGTATTTT. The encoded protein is CASSSWGQDGIDTQYF.

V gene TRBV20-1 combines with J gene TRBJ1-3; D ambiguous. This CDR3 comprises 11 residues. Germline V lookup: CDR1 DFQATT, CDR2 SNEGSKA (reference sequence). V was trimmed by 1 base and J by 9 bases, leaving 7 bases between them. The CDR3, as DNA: TGCAGTGCTAGAGTCCTCGGCACCATATATTTT. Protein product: CSARVLGTIYF.

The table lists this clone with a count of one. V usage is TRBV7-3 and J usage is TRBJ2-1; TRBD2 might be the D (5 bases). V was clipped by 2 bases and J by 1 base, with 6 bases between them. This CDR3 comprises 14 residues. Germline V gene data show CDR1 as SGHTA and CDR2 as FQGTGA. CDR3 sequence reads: CASSLAGSYNEQFF. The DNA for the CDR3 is TGTGCCAGCAGCTTAGCGGGTTCCTACAATGAGCAGTTCTTC.

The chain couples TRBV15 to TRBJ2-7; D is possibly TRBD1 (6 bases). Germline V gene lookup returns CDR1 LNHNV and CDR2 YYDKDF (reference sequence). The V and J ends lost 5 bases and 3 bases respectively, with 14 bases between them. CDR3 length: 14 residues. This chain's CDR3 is CATSGRDKVYEQYF. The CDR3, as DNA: TGTGCCACCAGCGGCCGGGACAAGGTCTACGAGCAGTACTTC.

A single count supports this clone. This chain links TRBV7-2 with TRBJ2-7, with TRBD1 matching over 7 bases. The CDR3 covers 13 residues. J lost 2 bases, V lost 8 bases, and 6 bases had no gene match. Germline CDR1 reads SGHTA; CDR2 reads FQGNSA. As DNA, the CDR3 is TGTGCCAGCGAACGGGACAGTCCCTACGAGCAGTACTTC. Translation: CASERDSPYEQYF. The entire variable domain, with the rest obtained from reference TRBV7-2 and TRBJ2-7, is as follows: GAGVSQSPSNKVTEKGKDVELRCDPISGHTALYWYRQSLGQGLEFLIYFQGNSAPDKSGLPSDRFSAERTGGSVSTLTIQRTQQEDSAVYLCASERDSPYEQYFGPGTRLTVT.

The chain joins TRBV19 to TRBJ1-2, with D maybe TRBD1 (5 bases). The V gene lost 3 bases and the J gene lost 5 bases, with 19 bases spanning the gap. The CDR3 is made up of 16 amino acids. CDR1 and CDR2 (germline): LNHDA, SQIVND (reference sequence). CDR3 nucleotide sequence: TGTGCCAGTAGTATGACACGGGACTTCAACGTTTATGGCTACACCTTC. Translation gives CASSMTRDFNVYGYTF.

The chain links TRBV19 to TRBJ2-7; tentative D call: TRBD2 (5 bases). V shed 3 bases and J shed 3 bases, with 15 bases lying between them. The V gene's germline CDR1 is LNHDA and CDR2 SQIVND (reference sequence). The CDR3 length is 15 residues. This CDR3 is CASSIRSSGVYEQYF. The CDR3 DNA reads TGTGCCAGTAGTATTCGGTCCTCCGGGGTCTACGAGCAGTACTTC.

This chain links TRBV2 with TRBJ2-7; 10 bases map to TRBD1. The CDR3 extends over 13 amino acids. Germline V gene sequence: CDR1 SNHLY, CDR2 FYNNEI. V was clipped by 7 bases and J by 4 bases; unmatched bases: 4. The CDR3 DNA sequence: TGTGCCAGCATCGGACAGGGGGAATACGAGCAGTACTTC. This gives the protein CASIGQGEYEQYF.

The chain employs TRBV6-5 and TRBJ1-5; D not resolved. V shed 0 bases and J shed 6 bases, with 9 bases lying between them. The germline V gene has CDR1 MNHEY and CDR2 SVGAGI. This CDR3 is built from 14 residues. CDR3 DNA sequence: TGTGCCAGCAGTTACTCGACGGGTACTCAGCCCCAGCATTTT. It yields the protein CASSYSTGTQPQHF.

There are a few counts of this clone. CDR3 coding DNA: TGCGCCAGCAGCCAAGGTCTGAGGGCCCCCTACGAGCAGTACTTC. This encodes CASSQGLRAPYEQYF. The chain is built from TRBV4-1 and TRBJ2-7; D might be TRBD2 (5 bases). Germline V gene data show CDR1 as MGHRA and CDR2 as YSYEKL. Trimming took off 1 base at V and 2 bases at J, with 12 bases between the two ends. The CDR3 totals 15 residues.

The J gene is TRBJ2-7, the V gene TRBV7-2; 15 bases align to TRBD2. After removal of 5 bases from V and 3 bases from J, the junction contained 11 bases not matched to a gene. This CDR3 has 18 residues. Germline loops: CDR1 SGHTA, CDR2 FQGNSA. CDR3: CASSLGLAGGLLVYEQYF. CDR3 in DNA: TGTGCCAGCAGCCTTGGACTAGCGGGAGGGCTTTTGGTCTACGAGCAGTACTTC. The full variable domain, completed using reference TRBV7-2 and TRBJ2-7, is GAGVSQSPSNKVTEKGKDVELRCDPISGHTALYWYRQSLGQGLEFLIYFQGNSAPDKSGLPSDRFSAERTGGSVSTLTIQRTQQEDSAVYLCASSLGLAGGLLVYEQYFGPGTRLTVT.

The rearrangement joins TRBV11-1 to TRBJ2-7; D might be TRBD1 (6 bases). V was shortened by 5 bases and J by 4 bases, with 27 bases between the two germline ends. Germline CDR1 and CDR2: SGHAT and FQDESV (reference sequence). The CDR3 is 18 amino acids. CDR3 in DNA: TGTGCCAGCAGCCCGACCTTTGGGCAGGGGTACGGGTCTTACGAGCAGTACTTC. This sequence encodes CASSPTFGQGYGSYEQYF.

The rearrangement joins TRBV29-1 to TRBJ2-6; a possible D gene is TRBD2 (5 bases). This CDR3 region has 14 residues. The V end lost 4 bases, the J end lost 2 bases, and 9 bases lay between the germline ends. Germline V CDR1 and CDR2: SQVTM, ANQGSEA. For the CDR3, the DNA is TGCAGCGTTGCCGGGAAAACTGGGGCCAACGTCCTGACTTTC. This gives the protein CSVAGKTGANVLTF.

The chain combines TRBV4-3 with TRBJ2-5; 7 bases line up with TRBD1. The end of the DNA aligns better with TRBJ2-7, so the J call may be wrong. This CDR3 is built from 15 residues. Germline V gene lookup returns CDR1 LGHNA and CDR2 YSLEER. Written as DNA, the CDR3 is TGCGCCAGCAGCCAACTTGATGGACAGGAGTACGAGCAGTACTTC. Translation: CASSQLDGQEYEQYF.

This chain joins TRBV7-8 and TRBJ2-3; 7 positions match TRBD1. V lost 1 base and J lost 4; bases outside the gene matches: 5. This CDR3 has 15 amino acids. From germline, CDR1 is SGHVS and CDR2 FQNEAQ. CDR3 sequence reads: CASSLVEGGADTQYF. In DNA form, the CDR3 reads TGTGCCAGCAGCTTAGTTGAAGGGGGCGCAGATACGCAGTATTTT.

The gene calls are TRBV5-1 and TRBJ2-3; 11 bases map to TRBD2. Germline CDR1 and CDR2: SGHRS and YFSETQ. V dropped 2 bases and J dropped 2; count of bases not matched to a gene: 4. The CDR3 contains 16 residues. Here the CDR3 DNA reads TGCGCCAGCAGCTTAGGACTAGCGGGCCTCACAGATACGCAGTATTTT. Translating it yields CASSLGLAGLTDTQYF.

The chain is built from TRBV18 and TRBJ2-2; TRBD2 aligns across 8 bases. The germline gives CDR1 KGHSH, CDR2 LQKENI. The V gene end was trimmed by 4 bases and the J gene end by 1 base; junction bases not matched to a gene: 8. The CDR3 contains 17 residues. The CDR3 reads CASSLLSGGLNTGELFF. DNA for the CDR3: TGTGCCAGCTCACTCCTGTCGGGAGGGTTGAACACCGGGGAGCTGTTTTTT.

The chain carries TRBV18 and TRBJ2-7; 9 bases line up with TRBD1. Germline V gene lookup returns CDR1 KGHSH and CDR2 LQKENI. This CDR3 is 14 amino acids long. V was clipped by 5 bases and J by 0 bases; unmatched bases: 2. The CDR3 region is CASSSGQGSYEQYF. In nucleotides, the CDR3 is TGTGCCAGCTCATCGGGACAGGGCTCCTACGAGCAGTACTTC. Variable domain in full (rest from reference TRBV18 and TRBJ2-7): NAGVMQNPRHLVRRRGQEARLRCSPMKGHSHVYWYRQLPEEGLKFMVYLQKENIIDESGMPKERFSAEFPKEGPSILRIQQVVRGDSAAYFCASSSGQGSYEQYFGPGTRLTVT.

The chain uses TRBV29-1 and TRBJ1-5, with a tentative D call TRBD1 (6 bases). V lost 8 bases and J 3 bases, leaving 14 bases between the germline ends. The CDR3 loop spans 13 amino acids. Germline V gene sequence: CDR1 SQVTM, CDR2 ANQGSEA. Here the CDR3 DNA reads TGCAGCTTCCGGACAGTTCTCAATCAGCCCCAGCATTTT. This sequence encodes CSFRTVLNQPQHF. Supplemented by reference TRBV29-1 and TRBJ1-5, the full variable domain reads SAVISQKPSRDICQRGTSLTIQCQVDSQVTMMFWYRQQPGQSLTLIATANQGSEATYESGFVIDKFPISRPNLTFSTLTVSNMSPEDSSIYLCSFRTVLNQPQHFGDGTRLSIL.

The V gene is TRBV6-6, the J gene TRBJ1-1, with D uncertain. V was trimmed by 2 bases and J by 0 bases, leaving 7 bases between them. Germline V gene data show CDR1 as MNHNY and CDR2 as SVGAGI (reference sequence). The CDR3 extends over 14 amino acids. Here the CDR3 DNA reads TGTGCCAGCAGTTACGAGGCTTTGAACACTGAAGCTTTCTTT. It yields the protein CASSYEALNTEAFF.

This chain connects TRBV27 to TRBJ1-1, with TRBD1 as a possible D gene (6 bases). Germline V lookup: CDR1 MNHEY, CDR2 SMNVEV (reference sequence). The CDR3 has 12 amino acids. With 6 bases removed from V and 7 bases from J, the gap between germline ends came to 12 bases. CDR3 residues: CASRGLTGEAFF. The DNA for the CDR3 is TGTGCCAGCAGAGGCTTGACAGGTGAAGCTTTCTTT.

The CDR3 bases are TGTGCCAGCGCTGCCGGGACAGGCGCCGGCTACACCTTC. This codes for CASAAGTGAGYTF. This chain connects TRBV25-1 to TRBJ1-2; 8 nucleotides match TRBD1. Germline-derived CDR1 and CDR2 are MGHDK and SYGVNS. The length of the CDR3 is 13 residues. V lost 8 bases to trimming and J lost 8 bases; unmatched junction nucleotides: 10.

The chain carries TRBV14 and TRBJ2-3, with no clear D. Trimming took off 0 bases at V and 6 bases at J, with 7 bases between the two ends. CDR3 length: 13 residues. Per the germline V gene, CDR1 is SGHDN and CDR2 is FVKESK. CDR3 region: CASSQDLRDTQYF. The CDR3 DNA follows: TGTGCCAGCAGCCAAGATTTGCGGGATACGCAGTATTTT.

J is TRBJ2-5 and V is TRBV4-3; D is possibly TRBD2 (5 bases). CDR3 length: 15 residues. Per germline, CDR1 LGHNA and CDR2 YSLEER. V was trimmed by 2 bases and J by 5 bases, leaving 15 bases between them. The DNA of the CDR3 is TGCGCCAGCAGCCAATCTTTGGAGGCGCGTGAGACCCAGTACTTC. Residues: CASSQSLEARETQYF.

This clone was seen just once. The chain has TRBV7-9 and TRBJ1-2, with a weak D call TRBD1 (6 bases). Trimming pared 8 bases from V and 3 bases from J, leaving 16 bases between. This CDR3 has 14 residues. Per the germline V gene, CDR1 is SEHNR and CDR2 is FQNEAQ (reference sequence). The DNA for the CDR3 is TGTGCCAGCTCAACGGGGGGGCAGGACTATGGCTACACCTTC. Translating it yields CASSTGGQDYGYTF.

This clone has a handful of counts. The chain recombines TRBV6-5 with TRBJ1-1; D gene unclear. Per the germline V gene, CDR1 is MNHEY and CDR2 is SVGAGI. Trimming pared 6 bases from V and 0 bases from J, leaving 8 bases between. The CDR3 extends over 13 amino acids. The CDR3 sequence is CASRASLNTEAFF. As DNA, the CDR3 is TGTGCCAGCAGGGCCTCTTTGAACACTGAAGCTTTCTTT.